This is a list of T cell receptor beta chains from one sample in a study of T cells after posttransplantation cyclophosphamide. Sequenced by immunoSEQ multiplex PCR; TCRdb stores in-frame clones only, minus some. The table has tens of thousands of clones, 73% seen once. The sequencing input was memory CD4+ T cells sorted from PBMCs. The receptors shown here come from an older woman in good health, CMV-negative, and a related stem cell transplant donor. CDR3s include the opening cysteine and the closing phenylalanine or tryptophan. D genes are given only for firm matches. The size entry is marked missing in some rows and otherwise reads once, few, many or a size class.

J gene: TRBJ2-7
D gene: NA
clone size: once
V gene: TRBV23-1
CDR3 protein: CASSQFHWYEQYF
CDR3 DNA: TGCGCCAGCAGTCAATTTCACTGGTACGAGCAGTACTTC

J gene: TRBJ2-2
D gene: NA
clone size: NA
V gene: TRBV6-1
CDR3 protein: CASSELQGSGELFF
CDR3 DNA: TGTGCCAGCAGTGAACTGCAGGGTAGCGGGGAGCTGTTTTTT

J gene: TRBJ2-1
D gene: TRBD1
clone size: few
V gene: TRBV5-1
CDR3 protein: CASSFRTGGGYNEQFF
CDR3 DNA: TGCGCCAGCAGCTTCCGGACAGGGGGCGGTTACAATGAGCAGTTCTTC

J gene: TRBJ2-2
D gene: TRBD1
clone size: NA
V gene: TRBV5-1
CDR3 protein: CASSLLTGATGELFF
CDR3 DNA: TGCGCCAGCAGCTTACTAACAGGGGCCACCGGGGAGCTGTTTTTT

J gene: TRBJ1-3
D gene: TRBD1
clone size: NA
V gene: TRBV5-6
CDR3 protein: CASSLRQGPRSGNTIYF
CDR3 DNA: TGTGCCAGCAGCCTCAGACAGGGGCCCCGCTCTGGAAACACCATATATTTT

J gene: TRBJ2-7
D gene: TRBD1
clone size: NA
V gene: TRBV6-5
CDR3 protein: CASSRLKGQLYEQYF
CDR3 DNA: TGTGCCAGCAGTCGGTTAAAGGGACAGCTTTACGAGCAGTACTTC

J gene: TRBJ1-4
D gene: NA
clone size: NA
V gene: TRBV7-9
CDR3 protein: CASSLGASNEKLFF
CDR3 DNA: TGTGCCAGCAGCTTAGGAGCCTCTAATGAAAAACTGTTTTTT

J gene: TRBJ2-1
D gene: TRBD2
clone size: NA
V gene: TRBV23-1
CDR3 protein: CASSQSGGEPHNEQFF
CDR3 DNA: TGCGCCAGCAGTCAATCCGGGGGGGAGCCCCACAATGAGCAGTTCTTC

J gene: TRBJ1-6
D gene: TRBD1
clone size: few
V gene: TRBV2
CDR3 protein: CASSAGQGAGNSPLHF
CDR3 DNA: TGTGCCAGCAGTGCGGGACAGGGTGCGGGCAATTCACCCCTCCACTTT

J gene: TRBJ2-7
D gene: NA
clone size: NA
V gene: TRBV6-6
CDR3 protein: CASSYQKDTLF
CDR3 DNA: TGTGCCAGCAGTTATCAAAAGGACACTCTATTC

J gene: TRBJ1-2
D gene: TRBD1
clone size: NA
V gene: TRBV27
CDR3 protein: CASRIMQGGGYTF
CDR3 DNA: TGTGCCAGCAGAATAATGCAGGGGGGAGGCTACACCTTC

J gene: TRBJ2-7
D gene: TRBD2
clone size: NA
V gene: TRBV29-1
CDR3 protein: CSELLAGGKSEQYF
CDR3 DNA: TGCAGCGAACTACTAGCGGGGGGTAAGTCGGAGCAGTACTTC

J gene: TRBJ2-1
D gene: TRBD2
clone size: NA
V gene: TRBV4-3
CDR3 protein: CASSQDGTSGGNEQFF
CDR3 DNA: TGCGCCAGCAGCCAAGATGGAACTAGCGGGGGTAATGAGCAGTTCTTC

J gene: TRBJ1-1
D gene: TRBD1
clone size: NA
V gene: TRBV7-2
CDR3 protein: CASSENRDRDTEAFF
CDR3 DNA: TGTGCCAGCAGCGAAAACCGGGACAGGGATACTGAAGCTTTCTTT

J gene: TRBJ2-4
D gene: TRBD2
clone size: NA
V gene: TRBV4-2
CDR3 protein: CASSHAGVDKNIQYF
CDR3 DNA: TGTGCCAGCAGCCATGCGGGAGTGGACAAAAACATTCAGTACTTC

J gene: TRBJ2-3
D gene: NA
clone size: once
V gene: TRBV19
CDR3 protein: CASSIILPHGADTQYF
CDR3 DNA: TGTGCCAGTAGTATTATACTCCCCCATGGAGCAGATACGCAGTATTTT

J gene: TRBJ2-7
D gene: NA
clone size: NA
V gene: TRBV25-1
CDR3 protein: CASSSSGGVDEQYF
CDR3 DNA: TGTGCCAGCAGTTCGTCCGGGGGAGTGGACGAGCAGTACTTC

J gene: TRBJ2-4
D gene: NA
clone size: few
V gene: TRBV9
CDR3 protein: CASSVARGGGLAKNIQYF
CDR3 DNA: TGTGCCAGCAGCGTAGCAAGGGGGGGAGGGTTAGCCAAAAACATTCAGTACTTC

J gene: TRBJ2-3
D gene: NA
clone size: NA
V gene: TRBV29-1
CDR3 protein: CSVETSTDTQYF
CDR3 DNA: TGCAGCGTTGAGACTAGCACAGATACGCAGTATTTT

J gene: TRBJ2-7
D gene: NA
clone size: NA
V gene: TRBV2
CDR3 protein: CASSASGLAYEQYF
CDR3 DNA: TGTGCCAGCAGTGCCAGCGGGCTGGCCTACGAGCAGTACTTC

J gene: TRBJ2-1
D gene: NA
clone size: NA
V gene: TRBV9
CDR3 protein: CASSVGSVTYNEQFF
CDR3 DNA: TGTGCCAGCAGCGTAGGTAGCGTTACCTACAATGAGCAGTTCTTC

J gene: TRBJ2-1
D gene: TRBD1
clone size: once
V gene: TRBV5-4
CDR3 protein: CASSWLRTGDIGPPPEQFF
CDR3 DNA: TGTGCCAGCAGCTGGCTTAGGACAGGGGACATTGGGCCCCCCCCTGAGCAGTTCTTC

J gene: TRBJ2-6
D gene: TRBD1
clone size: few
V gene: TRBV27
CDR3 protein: CASSLYRTGSGANVLTF
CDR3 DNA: TGTGCCAGCAGTTTATACCGGACAGGCTCTGGGGCCAACGTCCTGACTTTC

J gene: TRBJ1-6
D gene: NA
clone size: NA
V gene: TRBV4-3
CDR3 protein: CASSQARTAYSPLHF
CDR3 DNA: TGCGCCAGCAGCCAAGCTAGGACAGCATATTCACCCCTCCACTTT

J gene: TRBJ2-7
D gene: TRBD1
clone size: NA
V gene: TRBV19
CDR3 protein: CASSSLDRAYEQYF
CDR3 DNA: TGTGCCAGTAGTTCCTTGGACAGGGCCTACGAGCAGTACTTC

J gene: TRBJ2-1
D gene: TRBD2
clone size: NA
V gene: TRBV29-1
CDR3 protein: CSAFSGTDEQFF
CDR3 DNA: TGCAGCGCCTTTAGCGGGACTGATGAGCAGTTCTTC

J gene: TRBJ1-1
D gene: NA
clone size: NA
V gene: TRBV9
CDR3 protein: CASSLGLSRGGTEAFF
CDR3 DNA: TGTGCCAGCAGCTTGGGACTCTCCCGCGGGGGCACTGAAGCTTTCTTT

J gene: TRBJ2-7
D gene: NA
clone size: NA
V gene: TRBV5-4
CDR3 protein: CASSLVRGRGYYEQYF
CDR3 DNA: TGTGCCAGCAGCTTGGTGAGGGGGAGGGGTTACTACGAGCAGTACTTC

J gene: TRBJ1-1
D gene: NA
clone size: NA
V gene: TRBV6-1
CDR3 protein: CASSEPGTHTEAFF
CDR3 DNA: TGTGCCAGCAGTGAACCCGGGACACACACTGAAGCTTTCTTT

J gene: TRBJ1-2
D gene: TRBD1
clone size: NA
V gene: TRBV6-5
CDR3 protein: CASSETGAYGYTF
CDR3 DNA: TGTGCCAGCAGTGAGACAGGGGCCTATGGCTACACCTTC

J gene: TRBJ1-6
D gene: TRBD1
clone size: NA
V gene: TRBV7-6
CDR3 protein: CASSFLTGSYNSPLHF
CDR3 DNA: TGTGCCAGCAGCTTTTTGACAGGGTCCTATAATTCACCCCTCCACTTT